This T cell receptor beta chain emerged from a study of blood T cell repertoires in COVID-19. Sequencing was performed with immunoSEQ multiplex PCR; in TCRdb, only in-frame clones are kept and a portion is missing. The data show 180,000 or so clones, over 70% seen once. This CDR3 comprises 14 residues. Germline loops: CDR1 MNHEY, CDR2 SMNVEV (reference sequence). The ends lost 6 bases at V and 0 bases at J; junction bases unmatched: 4. V and J are TRBV27 and TRBJ2-7, with 8 bases identical to TRBD1. This clonotype was sampled from a man in his fifties or sixties who had recovered from COVID-19. Sequenced input: PBMCs or T cells enriched from blood (not recorded which). CDR3 bases: TGTGCCAGCAGGAGAGGACAGGGCTCCTACGAGCAGTACTTC. Translating gives CASRRGQGSYEQYF.